Sequencing of this T cell receptor beta chain was carried out in a study of blood T cell repertoires in COVID-19. About the study: PBMCs, B-cell-depleted T cells, or T cells were the source of the cDNA or gDNA that made up the material.

Profiled with immunoSEQ multiplex PCR; TCRdb holds only in-frame clones, not every one. Of about 300,000 clones listed, 70% to 90% were seen once; the top ten hold under 6.5%. A single count supports this clone. Cohorts were assigned according to the clinical history that participants reported. The V gene lost 0 bases and the J gene lost 1 base, with 9 bases spanning the gap. Looked up from germline, CDR1 is GTSNPN and CDR2 is SVGIG (reference sequence). The CDR3 contains 14 residues. The rearrangement uses TRBV30 and TRBJ1-2, with D possibly TRBD1 on 5 matching bases. Material: PBMCs or T cells enriched from blood (not recorded which). The TCR comes from a woman in her twenties or thirties who had recovered from COVID-19. Written as DNA, the CDR3 is TGTGCCTGGAGTGTCGGGGGAATTAACTATGGCTACACCTTC. This translates into CAWSVGGINYGYTF.